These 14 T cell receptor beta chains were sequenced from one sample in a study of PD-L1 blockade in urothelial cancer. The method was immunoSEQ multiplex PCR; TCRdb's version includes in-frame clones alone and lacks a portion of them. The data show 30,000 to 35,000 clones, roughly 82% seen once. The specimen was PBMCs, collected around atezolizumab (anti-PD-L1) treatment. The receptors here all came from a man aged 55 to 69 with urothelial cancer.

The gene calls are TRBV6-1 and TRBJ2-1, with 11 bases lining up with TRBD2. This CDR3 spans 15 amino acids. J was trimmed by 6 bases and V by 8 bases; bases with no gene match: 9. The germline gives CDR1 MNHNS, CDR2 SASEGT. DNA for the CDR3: TGTGCCAGCCTGTTAGCGGGAGGGGCTAGCAATGAGCAGTTCTTC. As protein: CASLLAGGASNEQFF.

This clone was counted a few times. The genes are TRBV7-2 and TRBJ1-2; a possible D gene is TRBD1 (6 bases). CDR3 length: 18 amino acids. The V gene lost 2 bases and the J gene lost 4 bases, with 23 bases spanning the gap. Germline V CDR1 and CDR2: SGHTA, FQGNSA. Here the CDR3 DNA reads TGTGCCAGCAGCTTAAGAGGTCAACAGGGAAGAGGTAGCTATGGCTACACCTTC. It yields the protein CASSLRGQQGRGSYGYTF.

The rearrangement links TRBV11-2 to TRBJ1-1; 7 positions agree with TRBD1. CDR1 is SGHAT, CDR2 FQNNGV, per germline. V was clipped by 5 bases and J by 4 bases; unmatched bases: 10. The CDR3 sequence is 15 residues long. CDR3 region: CASSSHRGFTTEAFF. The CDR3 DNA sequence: TGTGCCAGCAGCAGCCACAGGGGCTTCACCACTGAAGCTTTCTTT.

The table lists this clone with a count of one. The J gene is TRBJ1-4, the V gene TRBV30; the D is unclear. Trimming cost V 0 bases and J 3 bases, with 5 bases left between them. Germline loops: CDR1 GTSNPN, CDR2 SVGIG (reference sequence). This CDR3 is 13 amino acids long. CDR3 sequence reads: CAWSVGPNEKLFF. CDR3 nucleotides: TGTGCCTGGAGTGTTGGGCCTAATGAAAAACTGTTTTTT.

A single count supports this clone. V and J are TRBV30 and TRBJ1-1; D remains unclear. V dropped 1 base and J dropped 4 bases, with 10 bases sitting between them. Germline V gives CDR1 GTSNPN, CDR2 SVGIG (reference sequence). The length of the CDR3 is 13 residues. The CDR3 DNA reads TGTGCCTGGAGTGCCCGCGGTTCCACTGAAGCTTTCTTT. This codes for CAWSARGSTEAFF. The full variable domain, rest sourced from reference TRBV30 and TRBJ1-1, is SQTIHQWPATLVQPVGSPLSLECTVEGTSNPNLYWYRQAAGRGLQLLFYSVGIGQISSEVPQNLSASRPQDRQFILSSKKLLLSDSGFYLCAWSARGSTEAFFGQGTRLTVV.

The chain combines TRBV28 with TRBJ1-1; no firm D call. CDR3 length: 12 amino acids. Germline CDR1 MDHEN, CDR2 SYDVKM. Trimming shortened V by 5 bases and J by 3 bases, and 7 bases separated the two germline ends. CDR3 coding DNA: TGTGCCAGCAGTCGGTTCTACACTGAAGCTTTCTTT. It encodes CASSRFYTEAFF.

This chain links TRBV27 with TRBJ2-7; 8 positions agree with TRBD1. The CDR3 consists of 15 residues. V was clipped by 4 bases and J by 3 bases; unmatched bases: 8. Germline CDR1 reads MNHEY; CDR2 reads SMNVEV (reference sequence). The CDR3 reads CASSSDRDRGYEQYF. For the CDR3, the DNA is TGTGCCAGCAGTTCGGACAGGGATCGGGGCTACGAGCAGTACTTC.

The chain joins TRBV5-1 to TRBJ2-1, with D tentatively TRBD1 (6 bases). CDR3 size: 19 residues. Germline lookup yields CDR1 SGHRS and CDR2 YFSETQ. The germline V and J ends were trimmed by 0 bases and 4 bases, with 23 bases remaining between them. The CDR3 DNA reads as TGCGCCAGCAGCTTGGTGGGACACCTCCTAACGGGAACATACAATGAGCAGTTCTTC. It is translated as CASSLVGHLLTGTYNEQFF.

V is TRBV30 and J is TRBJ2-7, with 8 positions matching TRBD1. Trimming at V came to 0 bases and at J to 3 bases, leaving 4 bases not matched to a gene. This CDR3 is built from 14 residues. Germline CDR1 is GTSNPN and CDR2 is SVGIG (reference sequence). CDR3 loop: CAWSVAGQVYEQYF. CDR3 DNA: TGTGCCTGGAGTGTCGCGGGACAGGTCTACGAGCAGTACTTC.

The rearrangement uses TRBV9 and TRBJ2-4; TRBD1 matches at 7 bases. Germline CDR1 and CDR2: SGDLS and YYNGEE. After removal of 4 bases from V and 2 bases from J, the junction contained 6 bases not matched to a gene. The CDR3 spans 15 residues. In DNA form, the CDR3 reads TGTGCCAGCAGCCTCAGGGGGAATACCAAAAACATTCAGTACTTC. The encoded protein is CASSLRGNTKNIQYF. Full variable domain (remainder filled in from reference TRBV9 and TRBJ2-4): DSGVTQTPKHLITATGQRVTLRCSPRSGDLSVYWYQQSLDQGLQFLIQYYNGEERAKGNILERFSAQQFPDLHSELNLSSLELGDSALYFCASSLRGNTKNIQYFGAGTRLSVL.

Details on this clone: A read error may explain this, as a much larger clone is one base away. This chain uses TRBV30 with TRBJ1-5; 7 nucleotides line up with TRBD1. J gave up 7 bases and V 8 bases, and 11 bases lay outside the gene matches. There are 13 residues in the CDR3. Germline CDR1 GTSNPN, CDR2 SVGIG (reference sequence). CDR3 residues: CARGDREGQPQHF. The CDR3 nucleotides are TGTGCCCGGGGCGACAGGGAAGGACAGCCCCAGCATTTT.

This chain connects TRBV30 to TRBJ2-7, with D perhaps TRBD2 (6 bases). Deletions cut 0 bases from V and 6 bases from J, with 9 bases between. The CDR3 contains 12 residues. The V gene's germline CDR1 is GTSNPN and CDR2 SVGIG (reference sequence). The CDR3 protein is CAWSVRGSEQYF. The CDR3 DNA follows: TGTGCCTGGAGTGTACGGGGGAGCGAGCAGTACTTC.

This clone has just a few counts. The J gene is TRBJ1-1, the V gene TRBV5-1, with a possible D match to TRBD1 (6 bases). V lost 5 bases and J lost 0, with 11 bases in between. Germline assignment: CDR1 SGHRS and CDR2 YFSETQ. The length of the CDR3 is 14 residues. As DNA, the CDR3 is TGCGCCAGCAGGAGGGGGGGATTGAACACTGAAGCTTTCTTT. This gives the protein CASRRGGLNTEAFF.

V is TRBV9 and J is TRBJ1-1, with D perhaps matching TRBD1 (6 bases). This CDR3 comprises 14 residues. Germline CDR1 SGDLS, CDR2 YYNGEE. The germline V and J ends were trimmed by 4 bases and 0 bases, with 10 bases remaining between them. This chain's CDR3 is CASSIGTLNTEAFF. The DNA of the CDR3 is TGTGCCAGCAGCATAGGGACATTGAACACTGAAGCTTTCTTT.